These T cell receptor beta chains were read from a single sample in a study of breast tumors, draining lymph nodes, adjacent tissues. TCRdb re-called the multiplex PCR reads with MiXCR, one entry per CDR3 protein. The sample carries tens of thousands of distinct CDR3 sequences, roughly 39% recorded once. Sequencing input: breast tumor tissue. The receptors come from a female donor with breast cancer. Some clones in this sample may be carry-over from other donors' samples. Each CDR3 is given with its conserved first and last residue. The order of the fields is V gene, J gene, D gene, clone size, CDR3 protein, CDR3 DNA. The D gene is left open where the match is weak. Clone size appears in some rows only: once, few, many, or a class for an expanded clone.

v_call: TRBV20-1; j_call: TRBJ2-1; d_call: TRBD2; clone_size: many; cdr3_aa: CSASELAGGIHEQFF; cdr3_nt: TGCAGTGCTAGCGAGCTAGCGGGAGGGATCCATGAGCAGTTCTTC
v_call: TRBV5-4; j_call: TRBJ2-7; d_call: TRBD2; clone_size: -; cdr3_aa: CASSSGASGAYEQYF; cdr3_nt: TGTGCCAGCAGCAGTGGGGCTAGCGGAGCCTACGAGCAGTACTTC
v_call: TRBV7-9; j_call: TRBJ2-1; d_call: -; clone_size: many; cdr3_aa: CASSLAFGDGNEQFF; cdr3_nt: TGTGCCAGCAGCTTAGCCTTCGGGGACGGCAATGAGCAGTTCTTC
v_call: TRBV20-1; j_call: TRBJ2-1; d_call: TRBD2; clone_size: -; cdr3_aa: CSAREGLAGVNEQFF; cdr3_nt: TGCAGTGCTAGAGAGGGACTAGCGGGAGTCAATGAGCAGTTCTTC
v_call: TRBV7-2; j_call: TRBJ1-5; d_call: TRBD1; clone_size: many; cdr3_aa: CASSLTVGRGRVRHF; cdr3_nt: TGTGCCAGCAGCTTAACTGTGGGCAGGGGGCGGGTGCGGCATTTT
v_call: TRBV5-1; j_call: TRBJ2-3; d_call: TRBD1; clone_size: -; cdr3_aa: CASSWTGVPHTQYF; cdr3_nt: TGCGCCAGCAGCTGGACAGGGGTCCCCCATACGCAGTATTTC
v_call: TRBV24-1; j_call: TRBJ1-5; d_call: -; clone_size: many; cdr3_aa: CATSRGSQPQHF; cdr3_nt: TGTGCCACCAGTAGAGGGAGTCAGCCCCAGCATTTT
v_call: TRBV7-2; j_call: TRBJ2-7; d_call: TRBD1; clone_size: -; cdr3_aa: CANSLSPGQESYEQYF; cdr3_nt: TGTGCCAACAGCTTATCTCCGGGACAGGAATCCTACGAGCAGTACTTC
v_call: TRBV7-2; j_call: TRBJ2-5; d_call: -; clone_size: -; cdr3_aa: CASSFSANTGVETQYF; cdr3_nt: TGTGCCAGCAGCTTTTCGGCGAACACCGGGGTGGAGACCCAGTACTTC
v_call: TRBV15; j_call: TRBJ2-1; d_call: -; clone_size: -; cdr3_aa: CATSRSPSKDLGNEQFF; cdr3_nt: TGTGCCACCAGCAGGTCCCCCTCAAAAGATCTGGGGAATGAGCAGTTCTTC
v_call: TRBV18; j_call: TRBJ2-5; d_call: -; clone_size: many; cdr3_aa: CASSPEYRQNGETQYF; cdr3_nt: TGTGCCAGCTCACCGGAGTACAGACAAAACGGAGAGACCCAGTACTTC
v_call: TRBV4-3; j_call: TRBJ2-7; d_call: -; clone_size: many; cdr3_aa: CASSQDGSSTLSYEQYF; cdr3_nt: TGCGCCAGCAGCCAAGATGGCAGCTCTACGCTCTCCTACGAGCAGTACTTC
v_call: TRBV20-1; j_call: TRBJ2-1; d_call: TRBD2; clone_size: -; cdr3_aa: CSASSGLVGGSYLWEQSF; cdr3_nt: TGCAGTGCTAGTAGCGGCCTCGTTGGCGGGAGCTACTTATGGGAGCAGTCCTTC
v_call: TRBV6-6; j_call: TRBJ1-3; d_call: TRBD1; clone_size: -; cdr3_aa: CASSEDRGIGGYTIYF; cdr3_nt: TGTGCCAGCAGTGAGGACAGGGGGATCGGTGGCTACACCATATATTTT
v_call: TRBV15; j_call: TRBJ2-5; d_call: -; clone_size: -; cdr3_aa: CATSRDDGETQYF; cdr3_nt: TGTGCCACCAGCAGAGATGATGGAGAGACCCAGTACTTC
v_call: TRBV24-1; j_call: TRBJ2-1; d_call: -; clone_size: many; cdr3_aa: CATSDDRGSADNEQFF; cdr3_nt: TGTGCCACCAGTGATGACCGGGGCAGTGCGGACAATGAGCAGTTCTTC
v_call: TRBV29-1; j_call: TRBJ2-5; d_call: -; clone_size: many; cdr3_aa: CSVVASVASMWETQYF; cdr3_nt: TGCAGCGTCGTCGCATCCGTGGCGAGCATGTGGGAGACCCAGTACTTC
v_call: TRBV5-1; j_call: TRBJ2-6; d_call: TRBD1; clone_size: -; cdr3_aa: CASSSGTGPGANVLTF; cdr3_nt: TGTGCCAGCAGCTCCGGGACAGGGCCTGGGGCCAACGTCCTGACTTTC
v_call: TRBV20-1; j_call: TRBJ2-7; d_call: TRBD1; clone_size: many; cdr3_aa: CSAKGQVNEQYF; cdr3_nt: TGCAGTGCAAAGGGACAGGTGAACGAGCAGTACTTC
v_call: TRBV19; j_call: TRBJ1-1; d_call: -; clone_size: many; cdr3_aa: CASSINLLEEAFF; cdr3_nt: TGTGCCAGTAGTATCAATCTGTTAGAGGAAGCTTTCTTT
v_call: TRBV9; j_call: TRBJ2-1; d_call: TRBD1; clone_size: many; cdr3_aa: CASSVTGGYNEQFF; cdr3_nt: TGTGCCAGCAGCGTAACAGGGGGCTACAATGAGCAGTTCTTC
v_call: TRBV20-1; j_call: TRBJ2-7; d_call: TRBD1; clone_size: many; cdr3_aa: CSARDKGTDLNYEQYF; cdr3_nt: TGCAGTGCTAGAGATAAAGGGACAGATCTCAATTACGAGCAGTACTTC
v_call: TRBV10-3; j_call: TRBJ2-1; d_call: -; clone_size: many; cdr3_aa: CAINLGPRGDEQFF; cdr3_nt: TGTGCCATCAATCTGGGACCGAGGGGCGATGAGCAGTTCTTC
v_call: TRBV7-3; j_call: TRBJ2-3; d_call: -; clone_size: many; cdr3_aa: CASSLPQGSTDTQYF; cdr3_nt: TGTGCCAGCAGCTTACCGCAGGGTAGCACAGATACGCAGTATTTT
v_call: TRBV4-3; j_call: TRBJ1-4; d_call: TRBD1; clone_size: many; cdr3_aa: CASSQGRTGREILFF; cdr3_nt: TGCGCCAGCAGCCAAGGGAGGACAGGGCGGGAAATACTGTTTTTT
v_call: TRBV6-1; j_call: TRBJ2-7; d_call: -; clone_size: many; cdr3_aa: CASSAQGSAYEQYF; cdr3_nt: TGTGCCAGCAGTGCCCAGGGGTCGGCCTACGAGCAGTACTTC
v_call: TRBV7-3; j_call: TRBJ1-6; d_call: -; clone_size: many; cdr3_aa: CASSYDGYNSPLHF; cdr3_nt: TGTGCCAGCAGCTACGACGGGTATAATTCACCCCTCCACTTT